These T cell receptor beta chains were read from a single sample in a study of cytomegalovirus exposure and HLA in healthy donors. Measured with immunoSEQ multiplex PCR; TCRdb has only the in-frame clones, and not every one. In the table there are around 110,000 clones, about three quarters of which are singletons. Sequencing input: PBMCs. All receptors come from a man aged 25-40 years in good health and CMV-seronegative. Each CDR3 is given with its conserved first and last residue. The order of the fields is D gene, clone size, J gene, CDR3 length, V gene, CDR3 protein, CDR3 DNA. D genes are given only for firm matches. Not every row has a clone size; where given, it reads once, few, many or a size class.

D: -
size: -
J: TRBJ2-7
length: 16
V: TRBV6-6
CDR3: CASSYSTVPTAYEQYF
DNA: TGTGCCAGCAGTTATTCGACGGTACCAACAGCCTACGAGCAGTACTTC

D: -
size: medium-sized
J: TRBJ2-7
length: 14
V: TRBV6-1
CDR3: CASSGRNERNEQYF
DNA: TGTGCCAGCAGTGGACGAAACGAGAGGAACGAGCAGTACTTC

D: TRBD1
size: -
J: TRBJ2-5
length: 16
V: TRBV7-8
CDR3: CASSPLLTGTEETQYF
DNA: TGTGCCAGCAGCCCTTTATTGACAGGGACCGAGGAGACCCAGTACTTC

D: -
size: -
J: TRBJ2-7
length: 11
V: TRBV29-1
CDR3: CSVAQSYEQYF
DNA: TGCAGCGTTGCACAAAGCTACGAGCAGTACTTC

D: -
size: -
J: TRBJ2-5
length: 16
V: TRBV9
CDR3: CASSGKSKGTQETQYF
DNA: TGTGCCAGCAGCGGGAAGAGTAAGGGGACACAAGAGACCCAGTACTTC

D: TRBD1
size: few
J: TRBJ1-1
length: 14
V: TRBV6-1
CDR3: CASSGDRVFTEAFF
DNA: TGTGCCAGCAGCGGGGACAGGGTGTTCACTGAAGCTTTCTTT

D: -
size: -
J: TRBJ2-7
length: 13
V: TRBV28
CDR3: CASSLGSPYEQYF
DNA: TGTGCCAGCAGTCTCGGGTCCCCCTACGAGCAGTACTTC

D: -
size: -
J: TRBJ1-5
length: 11
V: TRBV19
CDR3: CASSFGQPQHF
DNA: TGTGCCAGTAGTTTCGGTCAGCCCCAGCATTTT

D: TRBD1
size: -
J: TRBJ1-2
length: 16
V: TRBV6-1
CDR3: CASSEAETGANYGYTF
DNA: TGTGCCAGCAGTGAAGCCGAGACAGGGGCAAACTATGGCTACACCTTC

D: TRBD1
size: -
J: TRBJ1-6
length: 14
V: TRBV6-1
CDR3: CASSRTGGLSPLHF
DNA: TGTGCCAGCAGCCGGACAGGGGGCCTTTCACCCCTCCACTTT

D: -
size: -
J: TRBJ1-3
length: 19
V: TRBV5-1
CDR3: CASSLGVVDTWNSGNTIYF
DNA: TGCGCCAGCAGCTTGGGCGTTGTGGACACCTGGAACTCTGGAAACACCATATATTTT

D: -
size: -
J: TRBJ2-1
length: 15
V: TRBV7-3
CDR3: CASSLSGLPKGEQFF
DNA: TGTGCCAGCAGCTTATCGGGACTTCCTAAGGGGGAGCAGTTCTTC

D: TRBD2
size: -
J: TRBJ2-5
length: 15
V: TRBV30
CDR3: CAWSVGRGGTETQYF
DNA: TGTGCCTGGAGTGTGGGCCGGGGGGGAACGGAGACCCAGTACTTC

D: -
size: few
J: TRBJ1-5
length: 14
V: TRBV9
CDR3: CASSQGYSNQPQHF
DNA: TGTGCCAGCAGTCAGGGTTATAGCAATCAGCCCCAGCATTTT

D: TRBD2
size: -
J: TRBJ2-5
length: 16
V: TRBV6-1
CDR3: CASSATSGRAIETQYF
DNA: TGTGCCAGCAGTGCTACTAGCGGGAGGGCCATTGAGACCCAGTACTTC

D: TRBD2
size: -
J: TRBJ2-3
length: 17
V: TRBV6-1
CDR3: CASSEGIAGTRTDTQYF
DNA: TGTGCCAGCAGTGAAGGGATAGCGGGGACCCGCACAGATACGCAGTATTTT

D: TRBD1
size: -
J: TRBJ1-5
length: 16
V: TRBV4-2
CDR3: CASSKDRDGSNQPQHF
DNA: TGTGCCAGCAGCAAGGACAGGGATGGGAGCAATCAGCCCCAGCATTTT

D: TRBD1
size: -
J: TRBJ2-7
length: 14
V: TRBV6-1
CDR3: CASSDLTGPYEQYF
DNA: TGTGCCAGCAGTGATTTGACAGGGCCGTACGAGCAGTACTTC

D: -
size: -
J: TRBJ1-5
length: 15
V: TRBV4-1
CDR3: CASSRRTDSNQPQHF
DNA: TGCGCCAGCAGCCGCCGGACAGATAGCAATCAGCCCCAGCATTTT

D: -
size: -
J: TRBJ2-5
length: 13
V: TRBV7-7
CDR3: CASSLGGLETQYF
DNA: TGTGCCAGCAGCTTGGGGGGGCTGGAGACCCAGTACTTC

D: -
size: -
J: TRBJ1-6
length: 15
V: TRBV9
CDR3: CASSVAYRESSPLHF
DNA: TGTGCCAGCAGCGTAGCGTACAGGGAATCCTCACCCCTCCACTTT

D: -
size: -
J: TRBJ2-3
length: 14
V: TRBV7-2
CDR3: CASSLEWATDTQYF
DNA: TGTGCCAGCAGCTTAGAGTGGGCGACAGATACGCAGTATTTT

D: TRBD1
size: -
J: TRBJ1-2
length: 16
V: TRBV6-5
CDR3: CASSYSDRGGLYGYTF
DNA: TGTGCCAGCAGTTACTCGGACAGGGGAGGACTCTATGGCTACACCTTC

D: -
size: -
J: TRBJ1-5
length: 14
V: TRBV21-1
CDR3: CASSKHNSNQPQHF
DNA: TGTGCCAGCAGCAAACACAACAGCAATCAGCCCCAGCATTTT

D: TRBD2
size: few
J: TRBJ2-1
length: 15
V: TRBV5-1
CDR3: CASSLSGRLYNEQFF
DNA: TGCGCCAGCAGCTTAAGCGGGAGACTCTACAATGAGCAGTTCTTC